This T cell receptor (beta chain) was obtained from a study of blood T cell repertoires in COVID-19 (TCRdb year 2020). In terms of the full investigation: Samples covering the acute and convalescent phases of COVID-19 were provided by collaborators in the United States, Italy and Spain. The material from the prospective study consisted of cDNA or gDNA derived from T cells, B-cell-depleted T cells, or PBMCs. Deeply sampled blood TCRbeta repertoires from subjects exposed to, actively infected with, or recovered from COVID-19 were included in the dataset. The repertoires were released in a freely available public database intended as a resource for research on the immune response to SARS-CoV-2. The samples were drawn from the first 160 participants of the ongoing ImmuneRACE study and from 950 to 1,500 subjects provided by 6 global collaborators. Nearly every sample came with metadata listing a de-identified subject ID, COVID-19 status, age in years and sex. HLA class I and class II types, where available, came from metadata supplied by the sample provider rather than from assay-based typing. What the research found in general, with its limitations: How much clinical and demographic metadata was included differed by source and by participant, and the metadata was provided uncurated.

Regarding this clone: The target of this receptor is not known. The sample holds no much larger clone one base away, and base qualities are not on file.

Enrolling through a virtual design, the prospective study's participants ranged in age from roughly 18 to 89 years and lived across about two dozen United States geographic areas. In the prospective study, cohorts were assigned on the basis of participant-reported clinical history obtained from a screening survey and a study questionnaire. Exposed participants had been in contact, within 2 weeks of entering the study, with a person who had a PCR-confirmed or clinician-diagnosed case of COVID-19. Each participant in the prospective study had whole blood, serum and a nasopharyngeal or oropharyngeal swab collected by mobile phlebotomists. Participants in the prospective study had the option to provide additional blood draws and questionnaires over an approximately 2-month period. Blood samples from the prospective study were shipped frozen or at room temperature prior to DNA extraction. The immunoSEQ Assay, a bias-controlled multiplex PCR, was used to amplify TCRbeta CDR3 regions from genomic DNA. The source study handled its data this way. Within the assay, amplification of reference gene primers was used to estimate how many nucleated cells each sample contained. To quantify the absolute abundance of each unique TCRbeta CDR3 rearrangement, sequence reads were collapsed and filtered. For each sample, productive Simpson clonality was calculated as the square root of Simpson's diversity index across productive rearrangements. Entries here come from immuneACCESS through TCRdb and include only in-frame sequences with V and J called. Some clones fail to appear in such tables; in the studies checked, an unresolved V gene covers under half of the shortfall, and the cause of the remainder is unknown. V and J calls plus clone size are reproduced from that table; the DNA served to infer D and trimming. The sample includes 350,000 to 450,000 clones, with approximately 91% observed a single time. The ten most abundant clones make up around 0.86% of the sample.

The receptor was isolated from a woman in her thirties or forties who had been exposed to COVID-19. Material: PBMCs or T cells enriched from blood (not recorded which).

The CDR3 is CAWRPPGLRTGELFF. At the DNA level, the sequence is TGTGCCTGGAGGCCACCGGGACTAAGGACCGGGGAGCTGTTTTTT. The rearranged segments are TRBV30 and TRBJ2-2; the junction holds 7 bases that match TRBD2. From the germline V gene (reference sequence), CDR1 is GTSNPN and CDR2 is SVGIG. V is cut back by 3 bases and J by 5 bases, with 9 bases in the junction unmatched. The CDR3 contains 15 residues, cysteine and phenylalanine counted. Only the CDR3 part of the read is kept: 45 bases, read in frame from the first base. Here the CDR3 is joined to the reference TRBV30 and TRBJ2-2 genes, and the full variable domain is: SQTIHQWPATLVQPVGSPLSLECTVEGTSNPNLYWYRQAAGRGLQLLFYSVGIGQISSEVPQNLSASRPQDRQFILSSKKLLLSDSGFYLCAWRPPGLRTGELFFGEGSRLTVL.